The present entry profiles one T cell receptor (beta chain) with its context. Its antigen is still unknown. These data originate in a study of monozygotic twins with inflammatory bowel disease. CDR1 is DFQATT, CDR2 SNEGSKA, per germline (reference sequence). The CDR3 is made up of 13 amino acids. TCRdb reanalyzed the 5' RACE reads, giving one entry per CDR3 protein sequence and no DNA. The sample's table shows nearly 45,000 distinct CDR3 sequences. The study's findings and limits: There was no support for any single strong signal or clonotype associated with IBD.

The source is a human donor with ulcerative colitis or Crohn's disease, or a healthy co-twin of an affected twin (not recorded which). The sequenced material came from blood. This chain joins TRBV20-1 and TRBJ2-3; TCRdb calls TRBD2, which cannot be checked without DNA. This chain's CDR3 is CSAPSGSTDTQYF.